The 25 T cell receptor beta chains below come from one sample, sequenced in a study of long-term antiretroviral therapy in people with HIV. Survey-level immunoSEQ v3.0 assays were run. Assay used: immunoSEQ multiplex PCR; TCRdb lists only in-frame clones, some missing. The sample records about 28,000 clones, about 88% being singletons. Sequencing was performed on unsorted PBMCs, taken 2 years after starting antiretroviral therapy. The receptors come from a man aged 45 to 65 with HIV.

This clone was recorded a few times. CDR3 loop: CASSTDWPGNTIYF. Here the CDR3 DNA reads TGTGCCAGTAGTACGGATTGGCCTGGAAACACCATATATTTT. The chain combines TRBV19 with TRBJ1-3; D remains unclear. This CDR3 contains 14 residues. V lost 4 bases and J 2 bases, leaving 9 bases between the germline ends. CDR1 is LNHDA and CDR2 is SQIVND in the germline V gene (reference sequence).

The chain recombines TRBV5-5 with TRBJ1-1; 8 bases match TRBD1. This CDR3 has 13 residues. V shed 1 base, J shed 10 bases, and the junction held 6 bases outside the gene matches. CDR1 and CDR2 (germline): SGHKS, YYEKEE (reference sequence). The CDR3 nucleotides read TGTGCCAGCAGCTTGTGGACAGGGCGGCGAGCTTTCTTT. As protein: CASSLWTGRRAFF.

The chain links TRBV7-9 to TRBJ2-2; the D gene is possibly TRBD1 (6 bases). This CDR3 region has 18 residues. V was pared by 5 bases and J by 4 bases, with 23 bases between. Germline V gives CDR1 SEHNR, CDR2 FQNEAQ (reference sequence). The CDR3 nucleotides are TGTGCCAGCAGCCGTGGACAGTTAATAAGATCTGTCACCGGGGAGCTGTTTTTT. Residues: CASSRGQLIRSVTGELFF.

The CDR3 here is CASSFAGTDAGELFF. In nucleotides, the CDR3 is TGTGCCAGCAGCTTCGCCGGGACAGATGCCGGGGAGCTGTTTTTT. The chain is built from TRBV7-6 and TRBJ2-2, with TRBD1 matching 7 bases. The CDR3 is 15 residues long. Germline V lookup: CDR1 SGHVS, CDR2 FNYEAQ. V lost 3 bases and J lost 6; bases outside the gene matches: 7.

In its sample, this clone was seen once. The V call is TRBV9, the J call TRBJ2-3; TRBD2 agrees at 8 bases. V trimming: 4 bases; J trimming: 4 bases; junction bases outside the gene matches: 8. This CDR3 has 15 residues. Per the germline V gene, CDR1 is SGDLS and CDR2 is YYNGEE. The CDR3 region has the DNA TGTGCCAGCAGCTCCGGGGGGGCTACTTCAGATACGCAGTATTTT. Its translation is CASSSGGATSDTQYF.

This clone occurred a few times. The CDR3 DNA reads as TGTGCCAGCAGCTTAGCTGGTGGGCGGTTCAATCAGCCCCAGCATTTT. Protein: CASSLAGGRFNQPQHF. V and J are TRBV7-9 and TRBJ1-5, with no clear D. CDR1 is SEHNR, CDR2 FQNEAQ, per germline (reference sequence). V gave up 0 bases and J gave up 3 bases, with 12 bases separating them. The CDR3 is 16 amino acids.

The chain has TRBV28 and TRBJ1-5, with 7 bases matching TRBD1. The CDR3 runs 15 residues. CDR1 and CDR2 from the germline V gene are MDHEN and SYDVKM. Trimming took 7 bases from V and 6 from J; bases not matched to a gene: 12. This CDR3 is CASTLYRGKSQPQHF. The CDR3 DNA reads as TGTGCCAGCACCTTATACAGGGGCAAATCTCAGCCCCAGCATTTT.

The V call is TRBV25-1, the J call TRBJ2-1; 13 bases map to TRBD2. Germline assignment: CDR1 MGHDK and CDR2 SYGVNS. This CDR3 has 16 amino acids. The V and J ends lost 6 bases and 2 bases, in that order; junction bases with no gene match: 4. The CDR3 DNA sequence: TGTGCCAGCAGACCACTAGCGGGAGGGACCTACAATGAGCAGTTCTTC. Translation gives CASRPLAGGTYNEQFF.

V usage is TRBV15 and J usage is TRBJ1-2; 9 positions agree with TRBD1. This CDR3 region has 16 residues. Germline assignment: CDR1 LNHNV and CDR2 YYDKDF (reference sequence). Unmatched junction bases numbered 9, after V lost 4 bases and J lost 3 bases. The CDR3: CATSKIRDREDYGYTF. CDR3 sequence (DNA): TGTGCCACCAGCAAAATCCGGGACAGGGAGGACTATGGCTACACCTTC.

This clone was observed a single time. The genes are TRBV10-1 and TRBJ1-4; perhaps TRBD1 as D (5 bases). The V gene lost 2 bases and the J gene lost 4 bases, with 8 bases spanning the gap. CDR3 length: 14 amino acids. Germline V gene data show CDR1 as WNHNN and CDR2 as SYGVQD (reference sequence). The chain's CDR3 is CASSEAGHNEKLFF. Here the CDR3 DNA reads TGCGCCAGCAGTGAGGCAGGGCATAATGAAAAACTGTTTTTT.

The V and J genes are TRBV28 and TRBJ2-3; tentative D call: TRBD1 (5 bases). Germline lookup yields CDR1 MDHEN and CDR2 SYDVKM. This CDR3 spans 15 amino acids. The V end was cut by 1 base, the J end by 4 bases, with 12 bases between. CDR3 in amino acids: CASSLLMGQPDTQYF. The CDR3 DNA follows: TGTGCCAGCAGTTTATTGATGGGGCAGCCAGATACGCAGTATTTT.

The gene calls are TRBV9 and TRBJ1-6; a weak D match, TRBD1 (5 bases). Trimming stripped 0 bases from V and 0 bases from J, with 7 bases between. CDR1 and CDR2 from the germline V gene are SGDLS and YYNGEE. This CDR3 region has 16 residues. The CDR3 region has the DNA TGTGCCAGCAGCGTAGATGGGGGCTCCTATAATTCACCCCTCCACTTT. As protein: CASSVDGGSYNSPLHF.

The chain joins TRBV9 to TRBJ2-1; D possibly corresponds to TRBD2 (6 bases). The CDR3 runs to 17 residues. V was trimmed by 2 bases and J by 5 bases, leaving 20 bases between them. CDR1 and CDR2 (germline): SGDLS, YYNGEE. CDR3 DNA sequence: TGTGCCAGCAGCGTCGAGCCCCAAGCGGGCCCGAACAATGAGCAGTTCTTC. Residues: CASSVEPQAGPNNEQFF. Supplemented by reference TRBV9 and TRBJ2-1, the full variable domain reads DSGVTQTPKHLITATGQRVTLRCSPRSGDLSVYWYQQSLDQGLQFLIQYYNGEERAKGNILERFSAQQFPDLHSELNLSSLELGDSALYFCASSVEPQAGPNNEQFFGPGTRLTVL.

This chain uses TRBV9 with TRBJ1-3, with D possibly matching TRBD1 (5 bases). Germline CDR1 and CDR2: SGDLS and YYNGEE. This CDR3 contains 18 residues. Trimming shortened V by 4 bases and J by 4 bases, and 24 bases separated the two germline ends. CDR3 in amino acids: CASSPTRFRRGSGNTIYF. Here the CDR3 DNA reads TGTGCCAGCAGCCCAACGCGATTTCGTAGGGGATCAGGAAACACCATATATTTT.

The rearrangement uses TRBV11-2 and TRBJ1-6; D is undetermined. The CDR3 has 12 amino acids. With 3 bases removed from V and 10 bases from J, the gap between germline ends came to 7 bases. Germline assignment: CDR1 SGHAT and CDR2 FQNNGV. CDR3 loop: CASSFVDSPLHF. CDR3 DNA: TGTGCCAGCAGCTTTGTAGACTCACCCCTCCACTTT.

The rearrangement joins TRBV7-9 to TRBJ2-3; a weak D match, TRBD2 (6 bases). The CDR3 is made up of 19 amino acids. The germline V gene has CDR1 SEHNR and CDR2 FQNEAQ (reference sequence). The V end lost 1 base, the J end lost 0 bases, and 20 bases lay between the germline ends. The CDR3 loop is CASSLEAIWGETSTDTQYF. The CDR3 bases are TGTGCCAGCAGCTTAGAGGCAATCTGGGGGGAAACTAGCACAGATACGCAGTATTTT.

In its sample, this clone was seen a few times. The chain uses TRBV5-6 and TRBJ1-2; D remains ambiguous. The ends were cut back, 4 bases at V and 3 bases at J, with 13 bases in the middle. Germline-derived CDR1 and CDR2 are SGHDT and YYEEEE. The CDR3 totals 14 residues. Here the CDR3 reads CASSPDRGHYGYTF. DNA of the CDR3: TGTGCCAGCAGCCCCGATAGAGGGCACTATGGCTACACCTTC.

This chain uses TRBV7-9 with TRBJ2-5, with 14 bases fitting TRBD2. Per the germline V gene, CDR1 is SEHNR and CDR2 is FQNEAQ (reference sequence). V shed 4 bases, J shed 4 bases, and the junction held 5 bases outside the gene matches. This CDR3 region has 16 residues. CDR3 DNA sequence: TGTGCCAGCAGCTCGACCGGACTAGCGGGAGGAGAGACCCAGTACTTC. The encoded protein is CASSSTGLAGGETQYF.

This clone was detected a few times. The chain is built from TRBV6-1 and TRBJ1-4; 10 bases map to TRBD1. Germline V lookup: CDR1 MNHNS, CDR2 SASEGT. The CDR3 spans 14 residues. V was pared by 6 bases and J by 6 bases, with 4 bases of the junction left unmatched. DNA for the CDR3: TGTGCCAGCAGACTAGGACAGGGGGATGAAAAACTGTTTTTT. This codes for CASRLGQGDEKLFF.

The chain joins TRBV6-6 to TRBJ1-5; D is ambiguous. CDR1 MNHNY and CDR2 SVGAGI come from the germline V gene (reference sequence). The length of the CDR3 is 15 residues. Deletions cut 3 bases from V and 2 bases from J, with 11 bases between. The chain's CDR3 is CASSYPSTGNQPQHF. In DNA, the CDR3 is TGTGCCAGCAGTTATCCGTCTACTGGCAATCAGCCCCAGCATTTT.

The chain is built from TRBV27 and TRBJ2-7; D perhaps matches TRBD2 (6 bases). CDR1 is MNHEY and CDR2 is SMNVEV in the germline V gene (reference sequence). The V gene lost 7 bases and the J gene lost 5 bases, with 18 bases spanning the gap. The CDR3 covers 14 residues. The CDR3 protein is CASTMRGAMHEQYF. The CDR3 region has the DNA TGTGCCAGCACTATGCGGGGTGCTATGCACGAGCAGTACTTC.

Written as DNA, the CDR3 is TGTGCCAGCAGTTTATACTCAGGGTCGATTCAGCCCCAGCATTTT. Translated: CASSLYSGSIQPQHF. V and J are TRBV27 and TRBJ1-5, with D possibly being TRBD1 (5 bases). The CDR3 is 15 amino acids. Germline-derived CDR1 and CDR2 are MNHEY and SMNVEV (reference sequence). V was pared by 1 base and J by 6 bases, with 13 bases between.

The CDR3 region has the DNA TGCGCCAGCAGCTTGGCCTCCGGGGCCCCGAACACCGGGGAGCTGTTTTTT. It specifies CASSLASGAPNTGELFF. The J gene is TRBJ2-2, the V gene TRBV5-1; either TRBD1 or TRBD2 may fit D (5 bases each). The CDR3 totals 17 residues. Trimming left V 0 bases short and J 0 bases short, with 12 bases between. CDR1 and CDR2 (germline): SGHRS, YFSETQ.

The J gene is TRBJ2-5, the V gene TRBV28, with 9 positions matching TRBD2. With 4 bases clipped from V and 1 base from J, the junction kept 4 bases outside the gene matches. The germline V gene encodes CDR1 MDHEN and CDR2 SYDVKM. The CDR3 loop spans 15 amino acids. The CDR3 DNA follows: TGTGCCAGCAGTTCCCGGCGGGGGGGCCAAGAGACCCAGTACTTC. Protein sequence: CASSSRRGGQETQYF.

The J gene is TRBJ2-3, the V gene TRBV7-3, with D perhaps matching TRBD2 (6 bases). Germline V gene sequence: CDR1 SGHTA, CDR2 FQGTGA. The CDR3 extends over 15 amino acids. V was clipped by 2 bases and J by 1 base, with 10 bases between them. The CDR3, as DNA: TGTGCCAGCAGCTTAGGGGGGTACCGCACAGATACGCAGTATTTT. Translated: CASSLGGYRTDTQYF.